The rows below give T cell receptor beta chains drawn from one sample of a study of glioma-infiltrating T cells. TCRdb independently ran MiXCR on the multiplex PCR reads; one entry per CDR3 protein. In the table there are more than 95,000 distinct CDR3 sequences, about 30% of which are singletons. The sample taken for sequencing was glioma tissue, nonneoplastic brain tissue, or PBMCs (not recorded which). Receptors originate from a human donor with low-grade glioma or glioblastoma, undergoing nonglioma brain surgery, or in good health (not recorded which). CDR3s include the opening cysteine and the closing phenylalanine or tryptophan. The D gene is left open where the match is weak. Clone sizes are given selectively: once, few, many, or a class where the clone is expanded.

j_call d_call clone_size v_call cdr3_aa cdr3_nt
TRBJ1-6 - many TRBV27 CASSLIVQLYNSPLHF TGTGCCAGCAGTTTGATAGTACAGCTTTATAATTCACCCCTCCACTTT
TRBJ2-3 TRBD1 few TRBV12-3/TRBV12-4 CASSFKGATDTQYF TGTGCCAGCAGTTTCAAGGGGGCCACAGATACGCAGTATTTT
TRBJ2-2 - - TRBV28 CASSQTYRASTGELFF TGTGCCAGCAGCCAAACCTACAGGGCGAGCACCGGGGAGCTGTTTTTT
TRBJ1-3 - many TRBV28 CASSLDLLNSGNTIYF TGTGCCAGCAGTTTGGACCTTCTGAACTCTGGAAACACCATATATTTT
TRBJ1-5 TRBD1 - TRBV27 CASSPWDRGQETQHF TGTGCCAGCAGTCCCTGGGACAGGGGACAAGAGACCCAGCATTTT
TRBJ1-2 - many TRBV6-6 CASSYGGGYTF TGTGCCAGCAGTTACGGTGGTGGCTACACCTTC
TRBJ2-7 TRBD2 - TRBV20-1 CSATTSGGIYEQYF TGCAGTGCCACGACTAGCGGGGGGATCTACGAGCAGTACTTC
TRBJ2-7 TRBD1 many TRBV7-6 CASSLAGQGLSYEQYF TGTGCCAGCAGCTTAGCGGGACAGGGTTTGAGCTACGAGCAGTACTTC
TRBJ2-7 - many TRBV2 CASLSGLSSYEQYF TGTGCCAGCCTCTCGGGTCTCAGCTCCTACGAGCAGTACTTC
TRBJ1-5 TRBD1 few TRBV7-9 CASSLETGDYNQPQHF TGTGCCAGCAGCTTAGAGACAGGGGATTACAATCAGCCCCAGCATTTT
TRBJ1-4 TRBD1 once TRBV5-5 CASSLNRDRDEKLFF TGTGCCAGCAGCTTGAACCGGGACAGGGATGAAAAACTGTTTTTT
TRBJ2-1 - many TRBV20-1 CSATLGADEQFF TGCAGTGCCACCTTGGGAGCCGATGAGCAGTTCTTC
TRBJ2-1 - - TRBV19 CASSRGGQPGNEQFF TGTGCCAGTAGTAGAGGAGGACAGCCGGGAAATGAGCAGTTCTTC
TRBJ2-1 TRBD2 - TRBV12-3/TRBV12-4 CASSLLGSGAYNEQFF TGTGCCAGCAGTTTGTTAGGTAGCGGGGCCTACAATGAGCAGTTCTTC
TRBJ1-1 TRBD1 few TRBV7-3 CASRPGTGGAGWAEAFF TGTGCCAGCAGGCCCGGGACAGGGGGCGCAGGTTGGGCTGAAGCTTTCTTT
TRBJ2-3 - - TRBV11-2 CASSRIPGTPSTDTQYF TGTGCCAGCAGCCGTATCCCCGGGACCCCCAGCACAGATACGCAGTATTTT
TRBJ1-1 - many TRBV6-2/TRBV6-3 CASSYVSNTEAFF TGTGCCAGCAGTTACGTCTCGAACACTGAAGCTTTCTTT
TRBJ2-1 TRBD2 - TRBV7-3 CASSKGLEYNEQFF TGTGCCAGCTCTAAGGGACTAGAATACAATGAGCAGTTCTTC
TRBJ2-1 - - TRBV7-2 CASSLKPGLVNEQFF TGTGCCAGCAGCTTAAAACCGGGTTTAGTCAATGAGCAGTTCTTC
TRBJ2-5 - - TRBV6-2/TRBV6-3 CASSIGSQETQYF TGTGCCAGCAGTATCGGATCTCAAGAGACCCAGTACTTC
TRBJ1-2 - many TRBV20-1 CSATEGHDYGYTF TGCAGTGCTACCGAAGGACACGACTATGGCTACACCTTC
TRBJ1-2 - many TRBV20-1 CSARQGTLRGYTF TGCAGTGCTAGGCAGGGTACGCTCAGGGGCTACACCTTC
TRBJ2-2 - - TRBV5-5 CASSLVIPIGELFF TGTGCCAGCAGCTTGGTTATCCCAATCGGGGAGCTGTTTTTT
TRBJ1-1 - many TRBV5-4 CASNKMGLNTEAFF TGTGCCAGCAACAAGATGGGGCTGAACACTGAAGCTTTCTTT
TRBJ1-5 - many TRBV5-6 CASSFQGSNQPQHF TGTGCCAGCAGCTTCCAGGGGAGCAATCAGCCCCAGCATTTT